The entry that follows covers one T cell receptor (beta chain) sequence. The entry originates in a study of T cell responses to AZD1222 COVID-19 vaccine. The CDR3 runs to 14 residues. Germline V lookup: CDR1 SGHNT, CDR2 YYREEE (reference sequence). V dropped 2 bases and J dropped 0; count of bases not matched to a gene: 1. The data were produced by immunoSEQ multiplex PCR, yet TCRdb's version contains in-frame clones alone and is incomplete. This sample carries 84,000 or so clones, 88% of them seen once, and the ten largest clones take about 16%. This TCR derives from an adult in good health. Material: peripheral blood, obtained on day 0 of AZD1222 vaccination. The chain links TRBV5-4 to TRBJ1-1, with TRBD1 matching 7 bases. As DNA, the CDR3 is TGTGCCAGCAGCTTTGACAGGGTGAACACTGAAGCTTTCTTT. This encodes CASSFDRVNTEAFF.